Listed here is a single T cell receptor beta chain. Which antigen it targets is not known. Base qualities are missing; no much larger clone stands one base away. CD8 naive samples consisted of CD45RO-negative cells that were positively selected for CCR7, yielding a CD45RA+CCR7+ population without TemRA cells. Donors were healthy HIV-negative adults with no recently reported acute infections or vaccinations. Every donor was a Caucasian adult living in Nashville, Tennessee, USA. Blood was collected by leukapheresis, and PBMCs were isolated by Ficoll-Histopaque density gradient centrifugation and then cryopreserved in liquid nitrogen vapor phase. Purity and quantity of every magnetically sorted T cell population were checked by analytical flow cytometry. Genomic DNA was isolated from every sorted fraction and measured by UV absorbance on a Nanodrop 2000c. The data are from a study of shared clonotypes between healthy human individuals (dated by TCRdb to 2019 to 2021). With regard to the full study: A couple of women and three men aged 18 to 49 years were included in the cohort. To increase sequencing depth and limit assay-specific biases, TCR repertoire library preparation and sequencing were carried out by different laboratories using diverse techniques. Per donor, three plates each were used for CD4 naive and CD4 memory, two for CD8 naive, and one for CD8 memory. Per donor, leukapheresis produced somewhere between about 0.94 and 10 billion PBMCs. Blood TCR repertoires of roughly five healthy adults were deeply sequenced to estimate repertoire size and the extent of clonotype sharing between individuals. The full study reports these points: Sampling was restricted to blood, and TCR repertoires in tissues likely differ from the TCR repertoires found in blood. Even with the large sequencing depth, rarefaction of the sorted-subset datasets indicated that sequencing was incomplete. Across four donors, about 4.5% of naive CD4, around 3.5% of naive CD8, under 2.5% of memory CD4, and approximately 0.4% of memory CD8 clonotypes were shared. Higher generation probabilities were observed for clonotypes shared by all four sorted-subset donors than for non-shared clonotypes. Pairwise subsampling led to the expectation that sequencing depth would affect the degree of clonotype sharing among donors. The small number of donors limited the genetic and exposure-history diversity represented. Naive subsets generally had larger estimated clonotype richness than memory subsets.

V was cut back by 7 bases and J by 4 bases, leaving a gap of 20 bases between them. The germline V gene provides CDR1 SQVTM and CDR2 ANQGSEA. There are 15 amino acids in the CDR3, from cysteine to phenylalanine inclusive. The only DNA kept is the CDR3, 45 bases in frame from the first base. Using the deep immunoSEQ assay, TCR CDR3 regions were amplified from genomic DNA by multiplex PCR. Extracted genomic DNA from each cell subset was spread evenly across all wells of several immunoSEQ 96-well plates, with each plate serving as a replicate. For sorted subsets, each replicate PCR was loaded with 200 ng genomic DNA, equivalent to about 30,000 T cell genomes. Purified libraries were measured with a Qubit 3.0 fluorometer, size-checked on a Bioanalyzer 2100, and measured again with the KAPA Library Quantification kit. Every immunoSEQ 96-well plate was sequenced on a dedicated single-read 150-cycle Illumina NextSeq 550 flow cell. In the authors' own workflow: Because the immunoSEQ output included only junctional sequences and no quality scores, the filtering could not be the same as the filtering used for full-length reads. To assign V/J genes and CDR3, sequences were annotated against IMGT germline references using PyIR, a Python wrapper for IgBLAST v1.9. Reads were removed for weak V/J assignments (E-value above 1e-6), missing CDR3, stop codons, out-of-frame junctions, or ambiguous translated residues. V3J clonotypes were defined as sequences sharing the same inferred V gene, J gene, and CDR3 amino acid sequence. The percentage overlap between two repertoires was calculated by dividing the number of shared unique clonotypes by the size of the smaller repertoire. RTK rarefaction, the Chao1 estimator, and Recon v2.1 estimates of unobserved clonotypes were used to assess repertoire richness. Generation probabilities were computed with OLGA for all TCRbeta clonotypes obtained by the gDNA method from several donors. Here the immuneACCESS table is served through TCRdb, limited to in-frame sequences with V and J called. Missing clones are a known gap in these copies; in checked studies unresolved V genes cover under half, and the rest lacks a known reason. The V and J calls and clone size were taken over from that table, and D and trimming were inferred from the DNA. The sample table records about 2 million clones; around 96% of these occur just once. The ten biggest clones cover 1.2% of the sample.

This TCR came from a man between 18 and 35 years old in good health. The chain uses TRBV29-1 and TRBJ1-5; tentative D gene TRBD1, with 5 bases matching. Material: naive CD8+ T cells sorted from blood. Reading the label with the study, this specimen's cell subset or site is: CD45RA+CCR7+. CDR3 region: CSANIWGEGNQPQHF. The DNA reads as follows: TGCAGCGCCAACATCTGGGGAGAGGGGAATCAGCCCCAGCATTTT.